The 4 T cell receptor beta chains given below trace back to one sample, sequenced in a study of response to subunit inactivated influenza vaccine. Using its own MiXCR run on the RT-PCR reads, TCRdb lists one record per CDR3 protein. Counted here are hundreds of thousands of distinct CDR3 sequences, roughly 18% occurring once; the ten biggest clones make up approximately 11%. The starting material was PBMCs from blood, obtained 5 to 6 days after vaccination. The receptors here all came from a man between 45 and 60 years old who received an inactivated influenza vaccine.

This chain connects TRBV4-1 to TRBJ2-7; D gene uncertain. CDR1 is MGHRA and CDR2 is YSYEKL in the germline V gene. There are 14 residues in the CDR3. Trimming pared 6 bases from V and 2 bases from J, leaving 14 bases between. In DNA form, the CDR3 reads TGCGCCAGCAGTCGTGTCGCGATAACCTACGAGCAGTACTTC. Its protein is CASSRVAITYEQYF.

The chain has TRBV7-2 and TRBJ1-5; 7 bases line up with TRBD1. The germline V gene encodes CDR1 SGHTA and CDR2 FQGNSA. V shed 1 base and J 13 bases; nucleotides not matched to a gene: 7. The CDR3 has 13 residues. The CDR3 reads CASSLEYRGAQHF. The CDR3 DNA reads TGTGCCAGCAGCTTAGAATACAGGGGAGCACAGCATTTT.

In this sample, this clonotype turned up many times. The chain couples TRBV29-1 to TRBJ2-7; 8 bases fit TRBD2. Trimming removed 4 bases from V and 0 bases from J; junction bases left unmatched: 5. There are 14 residues in the CDR3. CDR1 and CDR2 (germline): SQVTM, ANQGSEA. The CDR3 region is CSVVLAAISYEQYF. In DNA form, the CDR3 reads TGCAGCGTTGTACTAGCGGCCATCTCCTACGAGCAGTACTTC.

V and J are TRBV6-2 or TRBV6-3 and TRBJ2-3; the D gene is possibly TRBD1 (6 bases). The CDR3 consists of 15 residues. In germline, CDR1 is MNHEY, CDR2 SVGEGT. The germline V and J ends were trimmed by 6 bases and 2 bases, with 15 bases remaining between them. The CDR3 loop is CASSPDAGATDTQYF. As DNA, the CDR3 is TGTGCCAGCAGCCCGGACGCAGGGGCCACAGATACGCAGTATTTT.